Listed below are T cell receptor beta chains from one sample, sequenced in a study of blood T cell repertoires in COVID-19. The table came from immunoSEQ multiplex PCR; TCRdb's copy has only in-frame clones and leaves some out. In the table there are approximately 280,000 clones, around nine tenths of which are singletons. Sequencing input: PBMCs or T cells enriched from blood (not recorded which). The receptors come from a woman aged 40 to 50 who had recovered from COVID-19. Each CDR3 is given without its conserved first and last residue. The D gene is left open where the match is weak.

>TRBD2|TRBV12-3/TRBV12-4|TRBJ2-1
ATSGGVGEQF
>TRBD1|TRBV10-2|TRBJ2-5
ASRDRGRETQY
>TRBD1|TRBV18|TRBJ1-1
ASSPQGAVTEAF
>-|TRBV7-2|TRBJ1-2
ASSFQGGDGYT
>TRBD1|TRBV19|TRBJ1-5
ASSRDRGGNQPQH
>TRBD1|TRBV18|TRBJ1-6
ASSPRGQVVNSPLH
>-|TRBV6-5|TRBJ1-4
ASSSSGAGEKLF
>TRBD2|TRBV24-1|TRBJ2-1
ATSEWGAGVVGSGNEQF
>TRBD2|TRBV7-7|TRBJ2-2
ASRRLASTGELF
>TRBD1|TRBV5-1|TRBJ1-1
ASSLGDSEAF
>TRBD1|TRBV5-1|TRBJ2-1
ASSLVLGTGPNEQF
>-|TRBV2|TRBJ1-1
ARGRTGSEAF
>-|TRBV5-1|TRBJ2-5
ASSLGLTQETQY
>-|TRBV6-5|TRBJ2-1
ASSYSKRSYNEQF
>-|TRBV6-1|TRBJ1-2
ASSELQYYGYT
>TRBD1|TRBV27|TRBJ1-2
ASSLGQVGYGYT
>TRBD2|TRBV5-1|TRBJ2-1
ASRRLAGGYNEQF
>TRBD2|TRBV27|TRBJ2-5
ASSPWTSSETQY
>-|TRBV18|TRBJ2-7
ASSPPPAGSEQY
>-|TRBV11-2|TRBJ1-4
ASSPGRGNEKLF
>-|TRBV28|TRBJ1-2
ASSLQGNYGYT
>TRBD2|TRBV6-2/TRBV6-3|TRBJ2-7
ASSAPFSGSSYEQY
>-|TRBV6-2/TRBV6-3|TRBJ2-7
ASSYVLADYEQY
>-|TRBV7-3|TRBJ2-5
ASSPQGVGTQY
>TRBD1|TRBV30|TRBJ2-7
AWSVFGTGTYEQY
>-|TRBV20-1|TRBJ2-7
SASFVSSYEQY
>-|TRBV29-1|TRBJ2-1
SVGTPERGNEQF
>-|TRBV10-3|TRBJ1-5
AISESERNQPQH
>-|TRBV6-5|TRBJ1-1
ASTPLGGVNTEAF
>-|TRBV7-9|TRBJ1-1
ASSLPVGNTEAF
>TRBD2|TRBV27|TRBJ2-1
ASSLRTSGGYNEQF
>-|TRBV21-1|TRBJ2-7
ASPLRTGWDYEQY
>-|TRBV28|TRBJ2-3
ASSSRVPDTQY
>TRBD2|TRBV11-2|TRBJ2-5
ASSLGGGWETQY
>TRBD2|TRBV9|TRBJ2-7
ASSVGGLAGVYEQY
>-|TRBV6-2/TRBV6-3|TRBJ2-1
ASSYASLAYNEQF
>-|TRBV13|TRBJ2-5
ASSPQLARETQY
>-|TRBV19|TRBJ1-6
ASSIQDNSPLH
>TRBD2|TRBV10-3|TRBJ2-1
AISGAFSGDSYNEQF
>-|TRBV7-8|TRBJ2-7
ASSFRGLLADEQY
>TRBD1|TRBV28|TRBJ1-1
ASSLGGRGDTEAF
>-|TRBV4-1|TRBJ2-1
ASSQYRAPNEQF
>TRBD1|TRBV4-3|TRBJ1-5
ASSQGEQGDQPQH
>-|TRBV3-1/TRBV3-2|TRBJ2-7
ASSRQGSRAVEQY
>-|TRBV28|TRBJ2-7
ASSLWLAGYEQY
>-|TRBV7-9|TRBJ1-4
ASSDYPGTNREKLF
>-|TRBV12-5|TRBJ2-3
ASALAADTQY
>TRBD1|TRBV19|TRBJ1-3
ASSIGDRGLSGNTIY
>-|TRBV16|TRBJ1-2
ASSQSRRGDGYT
>TRBD1|TRBV28|TRBJ1-4
ASRYRDRPNEKLF
>-|TRBV9|TRBJ2-6
ASSVAGSGANVLT
>TRBD1|TRBV20-1|TRBJ1-1
SPRGRAF
>-|TRBV13|TRBJ2-7
ASSLVQVGYEQY